The rows below give T cell receptor beta chains drawn from one sample of a study of blood T cell repertoires in COVID-19. Clones were read by immunoSEQ multiplex PCR, and TCRdb kept only the in-frame ones, dropping some. The profile shows 250,000 to 300,000 clones, 85% of them singletons. Specimen: peripheral blood. The receptors come from a man between 50 and 59 years old with active or convalescent COVID-19. Each CDR3 is given with its conserved first and last residue. The order of the fields is J gene, V gene, clone size, D gene, CDR3 protein, CDR3 DNA. The D gene is left open where the match is weak. Clone size is given for some rows only: seen once, a few or many times, or a class if the clone is expanded.

j_call: TRBJ2-7
v_call: TRBV5-1
clone_size: .
d_call: .
cdr3_aa: CASSLLTSYEQYF
cdr3_nt: TGCGCCAGCAGCTTGCTAACCTCCTACGAGCAGTACTTC

j_call: TRBJ1-3
v_call: TRBV3-1/TRBV3-2
clone_size: few
d_call: TRBD1
cdr3_aa: CASSRTGQGSGNTIYF
cdr3_nt: TGTGCCAGCAGTCGTACGGGACAGGGCTCTGGAAACACCATATATTTT

j_call: TRBJ1-3
v_call: TRBV5-1
clone_size: .
d_call: .
cdr3_aa: CASSSIRRGAAGNTIYF
cdr3_nt: TGCGCCAGCAGCTCTATACGCCGCGGGGCTGCTGGAAACACCATATATTTT

j_call: TRBJ1-2
v_call: TRBV5-1
clone_size: once
d_call: .
cdr3_aa: CASSWRGSNYGYTF
cdr3_nt: TGCGCCAGCAGCTGGAGGGGATCCAACTATGGCTACACCTTC

j_call: TRBJ2-3
v_call: TRBV11-2
clone_size: .
d_call: .
cdr3_aa: CASSKQGRTDTQYF
cdr3_nt: TGTGCCAGCAGCAAACAGGGCCGCACAGATACGCAGTATTTT

j_call: TRBJ2-2
v_call: TRBV9
clone_size: once
d_call: TRBD2
cdr3_aa: CASSASGSHTGELFF
cdr3_nt: TGTGCCAGCAGCGCTAGCGGGTCGCACACCGGGGAGCTGTTTTTT

j_call: TRBJ2-7
v_call: TRBV5-4
clone_size: .
d_call: TRBD1
cdr3_aa: CASSSPGTGHVHEQYF
cdr3_nt: TGTGCCAGCAGCTCACCCGGGACAGGGCACGTCCACGAGCAGTACTTC

j_call: TRBJ2-1
v_call: TRBV9
clone_size: .
d_call: TRBD2
cdr3_aa: CASSARTSGHNEQFF
cdr3_nt: TGTGCCAGCAGCGCTCGGACTAGCGGTCACAATGAGCAGTTCTTC

j_call: TRBJ1-6
v_call: TRBV2
clone_size: .
d_call: TRBD1
cdr3_aa: CASQRDRDRPNSPLHF
cdr3_nt: TGTGCCAGCCAAAGGGACCGGGACAGGCCTAATTCACCCCTCCACTTT

j_call: TRBJ2-7
v_call: TRBV6-5
clone_size: .
d_call: .
cdr3_aa: CATNSGTHDYEQYF
cdr3_nt: TGTGCCACCAACTCCGGGACACACGACTACGAGCAGTACTTC

j_call: TRBJ2-4
v_call: TRBV7-2
clone_size: .
d_call: .
cdr3_aa: CASSLVFSENIQYF
cdr3_nt: TGTGCCAGCAGCTTAGTGTTTTCCGAAAACATTCAGTACTTC

j_call: TRBJ1-2
v_call: TRBV5-4
clone_size: .
d_call: TRBD1
cdr3_aa: CASSLEGQGARGYTF
cdr3_nt: TGTGCCAGCAGCTTGGAGGGACAGGGGGCGCGAGGCTACACCTTC

j_call: TRBJ2-5
v_call: TRBV9
clone_size: .
d_call: TRBD1
cdr3_aa: CASGDRAETQYF
cdr3_nt: TGTGCCAGTGGAGACAGGGCAGAGACCCAGTACTTC

j_call: TRBJ1-1
v_call: TRBV9
clone_size: once
d_call: .
cdr3_aa: CASSVDGRLSAEAFF
cdr3_nt: TGTGCCAGCAGCGTAGATGGGCGCCTGTCGGCTGAAGCTTTCTTT

j_call: TRBJ2-7
v_call: TRBV2
clone_size: .
d_call: .
cdr3_aa: CASSPLYEQYF
cdr3_nt: TGTGCCAGCAGTCCCCTCTACGAGCAGTACTTC

j_call: TRBJ2-3
v_call: TRBV3-1/TRBV3-2
clone_size: few
d_call: TRBD2
cdr3_aa: CASSPTPGTTTLADTQYF
cdr3_nt: TGTGCCAGCAGCCCTACCCCTGGGACTACGACTTTGGCAGATACGCAGTATTTT

j_call: TRBJ2-7
v_call: TRBV4-2
clone_size: few
d_call: TRBD1
cdr3_aa: CASSQDRQGHEQYF
cdr3_nt: TGTGCCAGCAGCCAAGATAGACAGGGCCACGAGCAGTACTTC

j_call: TRBJ2-3
v_call: TRBV5-5
clone_size: .
d_call: .
cdr3_aa: CASSLRRAGDTQYF
cdr3_nt: TGTGCCAGCAGCTTGCGACGGGCGGGGGATACGCAGTATTTT

j_call: TRBJ2-1
v_call: TRBV3-1/TRBV3-2
clone_size: .
d_call: TRBD2
cdr3_aa: CASSQWASGNNEQFF
cdr3_nt: TGTGCCAGCAGCCAATGGGCTAGCGGAAACAATGAGCAGTTCTTC

j_call: TRBJ1-3
v_call: TRBV4-1
clone_size: .
d_call: .
cdr3_aa: CASSQDGGASSGNTIYF
cdr3_nt: TGCGCCAGCAGCCAAGATGGGGGGGCCAGCTCTGGAAACACCATATATTTT

j_call: TRBJ2-3
v_call: TRBV9
clone_size: .
d_call: TRBD2
cdr3_aa: CASSVTSGRALGTDTQYF
cdr3_nt: TGTGCCAGCAGCGTGACTAGCGGGAGGGCCCTAGGCACAGATACGCAGTATTTT

j_call: TRBJ1-1
v_call: TRBV2
clone_size: .
d_call: .
cdr3_aa: CASSEARIGTEAFF
cdr3_nt: TGTGCCAGCAGTGAAGCGCGAATCGGGACTGAAGCTTTCTTT

j_call: TRBJ1-2
v_call: TRBV6-1
clone_size: .
d_call: TRBD1
cdr3_aa: CASSDRTGAHYGYTF
cdr3_nt: TGTGCCAGCAGTGACAGGACAGGGGCTCACTATGGCTACACCTTC

j_call: TRBJ2-7
v_call: TRBV4-2
clone_size: .
d_call: TRBD2
cdr3_aa: CASSQVTSGPLEQYF
cdr3_nt: TGTGCCAGCAGCCAAGTTACTAGCGGCCCTCTGGAGCAGTACTTC

j_call: TRBJ2-5
v_call: TRBV18
clone_size: once
d_call: .
cdr3_aa: CASSPWDKQETQYF
cdr3_nt: TGTGCCAGCTCACCCTGGGACAAGCAAGAGACCCAGTACTTC

j_call: TRBJ1-2
v_call: TRBV25-1
clone_size: once
d_call: .
cdr3_aa: CASSEGSSAYLNYGYTF
cdr3_nt: TGTGCCAGCAGTGAAGGGTCTTCAGCGTATCTGAACTATGGCTACACCTTC

j_call: TRBJ2-1
v_call: TRBV27
clone_size: .
d_call: .
cdr3_aa: CASSPGLPSYNEQFF
cdr3_nt: TGTGCCAGCAGTCCAGGACTACCCTCCTACAATGAGCAGTTCTTC

j_call: TRBJ1-6
v_call: TRBV10-2
clone_size: .
d_call: .
cdr3_aa: CASSEEDSPLHF
cdr3_nt: TGCGCCAGCAGTGAGGAGGATTCACCCCTCCACTTT

j_call: TRBJ2-1
v_call: TRBV10-3
clone_size: .
d_call: .
cdr3_aa: CAISSLSSYNEQFF
cdr3_nt: TGTGCCATCAGCTCTTTGAGCTCCTACAATGAGCAGTTCTTC

j_call: TRBJ2-3
v_call: TRBV5-1
clone_size: .
d_call: .
cdr3_aa: CASSLQDRTDTQYF
cdr3_nt: TGCGCCAGCAGCTTACAGGACCGCACAGATACGCAGTATTTT

j_call: TRBJ1-2
v_call: TRBV3-1/TRBV3-2
clone_size: .
d_call: .
cdr3_aa: CASSQQGSGYGYTF
cdr3_nt: TGTGCCAGCAGCCAACAGGGGAGTGGCTATGGCTACACCTTC

j_call: TRBJ2-7
v_call: TRBV19
clone_size: few
d_call: TRBD1
cdr3_aa: CASSSMGTGHMYF
cdr3_nt: TGTGCCAGTAGTTCAATGGGGACAGGACATATGTACTTC

j_call: TRBJ1-2
v_call: TRBV30
clone_size: .
d_call: .
cdr3_aa: CASDWGDGDYGYTF
cdr3_nt: TGTGCCTCCGACTGGGGGGATGGTGACTATGGCTACACCTTC

j_call: TRBJ1-2
v_call: TRBV7-2
clone_size: many
d_call: TRBD1
cdr3_aa: CASSSGQGYGYTF
cdr3_nt: TGTGCCAGCAGCTCGGGACAGGGCTATGGCTACACCTTC

j_call: TRBJ1-6
v_call: TRBV6-1
clone_size: once
d_call: .
cdr3_aa: CASSEDEAFYSPLHF
cdr3_nt: TGTGCCAGCAGTGAAGATGAAGCTTTTTATTCACCCCTCCACTTT

j_call: TRBJ2-3
v_call: TRBV6-5
clone_size: .
d_call: .
cdr3_aa: CASSYSGTLGTDTQYF
cdr3_nt: TGTGCCAGCAGTTACTCAGGGACTCTCGGCACAGATACGCAGTATTTT

j_call: TRBJ2-2
v_call: TRBV6-2/TRBV6-3
clone_size: once
d_call: .
cdr3_aa: CASSFGENAGELFF
cdr3_nt: TGTGCCAGCAGTTTCGGGGAAAACGCCGGGGAGCTGTTTTTT

j_call: TRBJ2-3
v_call: TRBV4-1
clone_size: .
d_call: .
cdr3_aa: CASSQEAPTGGTDTQYF
cdr3_nt: TGCGCCAGCAGCCAAGAGGCCCCCACGGGGGGCACAGATACGCAGTATTTT

j_call: TRBJ1-4
v_call: TRBV6-5
clone_size: .
d_call: TRBD1
cdr3_aa: CASRRDRGEKLFF
cdr3_nt: TGTGCCAGCAGGAGGGACAGGGGCGAAAAACTGTTTTTT

j_call: TRBJ1-1
v_call: TRBV19
clone_size: .
d_call: .
cdr3_aa: CASSIAGADGEAFF
cdr3_nt: TGTGCCAGTAGTATAGCAGGGGCAGATGGTGAAGCTTTCTTT

j_call: TRBJ1-1
v_call: TRBV30
clone_size: .
d_call: .
cdr3_aa: CACRAGRVNAFF
cdr3_nt: TGTGCCTGCCGGGCTGGCAGGGTAAATGCTTTCTTT

j_call: TRBJ1-6
v_call: TRBV5-1
clone_size: few
d_call: .
cdr3_aa: CASSLELGNSPLHF
cdr3_nt: TGCGCCAGCAGCTTGGAGCTAGGAAATTCACCCCTCCACTTT

j_call: TRBJ1-2
v_call: TRBV28
clone_size: .
d_call: .
cdr3_aa: CASSSGQHYGYTF
cdr3_nt: TGTGCCAGCAGCTCCGGACAGCACTATGGCTACACCTTC

j_call: TRBJ1-5
v_call: TRBV3-1/TRBV3-2
clone_size: .
d_call: .
cdr3_aa: CASSPTLGGPQHF
cdr3_nt: TGTGCCAGCAGCCCCACTCTCGGGGGGCCCCAGCATTTT

j_call: TRBJ1-1
v_call: TRBV9
clone_size: .
d_call: .
cdr3_aa: CASSLRGNAEAFF
cdr3_nt: TGTGCCAGCAGCCTCCGGGGGAATGCTGAAGCTTTCTTT

j_call: TRBJ1-2
v_call: TRBV5-1
clone_size: .
d_call: .
cdr3_aa: CASSLGQSYGYTF
cdr3_nt: TGCGCCAGCAGCTTAGGACAGTCCTATGGCTACACCTTC

j_call: TRBJ2-3
v_call: TRBV7-3
clone_size: .
d_call: .
cdr3_aa: CASSLTGDTQYF
cdr3_nt: TGTGCCAGCAGCCTGACAGGAGATACGCAGTATTTT

j_call: TRBJ1-2
v_call: TRBV19
clone_size: .
d_call: .
cdr3_aa: CAIPCGFGGGPMDF
cdr3_nt: TGTGCCATCCCCTGCGGCTTCGGGGGAGGACCGATGGACTTC